The entry below describes one T cell receptor beta chain. The rectum was sampled with one to two pinch biopsies at colonoscopy. This sample is drawn from a study of pediatric ulcerative colitis. Using immunoSEQ multiplex PCR, the repertoire was profiled, and TCRdb retains in-frame clones only, with some absent. Here the sample spans approximately 40,000 clones, about 75% being singletons. Source material: gut tissue. This receptor was taken from a boy between 10 and 17 years old with severe ulcerative colitis.

In DNA form, the CDR3 reads TGTGCCAGCAGCTTAGCCGAGGCAGCAGATACGCAGTATTTT. Translation gives CASSLAEAADTQYF. The V gene is TRBV7-6, the J gene TRBJ2-3; D unresolved. V dropped 0 bases and J dropped 4 bases, with 8 bases sitting between them. The CDR3 loop spans 14 amino acids. Germline V gene data show CDR1 as SGHVS and CDR2 as FNYEAQ.